One and the same sample provided the 13 T cell receptor beta chains below, sequenced in a study of CD8 T cells in ankylosing spondylitis. TCRdb reanalysed the 5' RACE reads using MiXCR and keeps one entry per CDR3 protein. The table has 150,000 or so distinct CDR3 sequences, about 9.9% seen once; the top ten hold under 35%. Sequencing was done on a sample of blood, either unsorted or a sorted T cell fraction (not recorded which). The receptors stem from a male donor with ankylosing spondylitis or in good health (not recorded which).

This clonotype was recorded at least ten times. The CDR3, as DNA: TGCGCCAGGAACCTCGGACAGGGTCCTTACGAGCAGTACTTC. This translates into CARNLGQGPYEQYF. The J gene is TRBJ2-7, the V gene TRBV10-2, with 8 nucleotides matching TRBD1. Losses at the gene ends were 9 bases for V and 4 bases for J; bases not matched to a gene: 11. The CDR3 runs to 14 residues. The germline gives CDR1 WSHSY, CDR2 SAAADI.

This clonotype was found many times. This CDR3 is CASSRDVNQETQYF. CDR3 sequence (DNA): TGTGCCAGCAGCCGGGACGTGAATCAAGAGACCCAGTACTTC. The chain has TRBV6-1 and TRBJ2-5; D possibly matches TRBD1 or TRBD2 (5 bases each). CDR1 is MNHNS and CDR2 is SASEGT in the germline V gene. The CDR3 runs to 14 residues. V lost 6 bases and J 2 bases, leaving 13 bases between the germline ends.

This clonotype was observed many times. This chain uses TRBV12-3 or TRBV12-4 with TRBJ2-3; 8 nucleotides line up with TRBD1. The CDR3 has 16 amino acids. V trimming: 3 bases; J trimming: 6 bases; junction bases outside the gene matches: 11. The chain's CDR3 is CASSLSLGQVVDTQYF. CDR3 nucleotide sequence: TGTGCCAGCAGTTTGTCCTTGGGACAGGTTGTGGATACGCAGTATTTT.

At least ten counts were recorded for this clonotype. The rearrangement joins TRBV6-1 to TRBJ2-1; 10 bases line up with TRBD2. The CDR3 contains 16 residues. Looked up from germline, CDR1 is MNHNS and CDR2 is SASEGT. Losses at the gene ends were 4 bases for V and 0 bases for J; bases not matched to a gene: 3. The CDR3 DNA is TGTGCCAGCAGTGTTAGCGGGGGGAGCTCCTACAATGAGCAGTTCTTC. It codes for CASSVSGGSSYNEQFF.

This clonotype was seen repeatedly, ten times or more. The chain recombines TRBV28 with TRBJ2-3, with unresolved D. Trimming took 5 bases from V and 0 from J, leaving 18 bases between them. Germline-derived CDR1 and CDR2 are MDHEN and SYDVKM. The CDR3 totals 17 residues. For the CDR3, the DNA is TGTGCCAGCAGTATTGTCAGTGGGCGCAGGAGCACAGATACGCAGTATTTT. Encoded protein: CASSIVSGRRSTDTQYF.

This clonotype occurred once. A read error may produce the germline difference seen at one junction end. The chain has TRBV6-2 or TRBV6-3 and TRBJ2-2; D is perhaps TRBD2 (5 bases). CDR3 length: 11 amino acids. Germline V gene sequence: CDR1 MNHEY, CDR2 SVGEGT. The CDR3 region has the DNA TGTGCCGGCAGTACCTCCGGGGAGTTGTTTTTT. It codes for CAGSTSGELFF.

This clonotype occurred many times. The chain uses TRBV29-1 and TRBJ2-7; 11 bases map to TRBD2. Trimming at V came to 4 bases and at J to 1 base, leaving 3 bases not matched to a gene. CDR3 length equals 14 residues. CDR1 is SQVTM, CDR2 ANQGSEA, per germline. In DNA, the CDR3 is TGCAGCGTTGTTCGACTAGCGGGATCCTACGAGCAGTACTTC. This encodes CSVVRLAGSYEQYF.

The chain couples TRBV11-2 to TRBJ2-7, with D possibly TRBD1 on 6 matching bases. This CDR3 spans 17 amino acids. Per the germline V gene, CDR1 is SGHAT and CDR2 is FQNNGV. Trimming removed 1 base at V and 2 bases at J, with 18 bases between. CDR3 amino acids: CASSLVSWLGATYEQYF. CDR3 nucleotide sequence: TGTGCCAGCAGCTTAGTATCATGGTTGGGGGCCACCTACGAGCAGTACTTC.

J is TRBJ2-5 and V is TRBV7-7, with TRBD1 identical over 10 bases. CDR1 SSHAT and CDR2 FNYEAQ come from the germline V gene (reference sequence). The V gene end was trimmed by 1 base and the J gene end by 3 bases; junction bases not matched to a gene: 2. This CDR3 is built from 15 residues. CDR3 amino acids: CASSLVGTGEETQYF. CDR3 DNA: TGTGCCAGCAGCTTAGTCGGGACAGGGGAAGAGACCCAGTACTTC.

This clonotype was seen many times. The genes are TRBV5-1 and TRBJ2-7; possible D gene TRBD2, 6 bases. The V gene's germline CDR1 is SGHRS and CDR2 YFSETQ. CDR3 size: 14 residues. V was clipped by 4 bases and J by 3 bases, with 14 bases between them. DNA for the CDR3: TGCGCCAGCAGCCGAGGGACGGGGGACTACGAGCAGTACTTC. It translates to CASSRGTGDYEQYF.

In its sample, this clonotype was seen a few times. The V call is TRBV20-1, the J call TRBJ2-1; 10 bases match TRBD1. This CDR3 has 14 amino acids. The germline CDR1 and CDR2 sequences are DFQATT and SNEGSKA (reference sequence). With V trimmed by 0 bases and J by 9 bases, 5 bases remained unmatched. In DNA form, the CDR3 reads TGCAGTGCTAGAGAGGACAGGGGGACAAGTGAGCAGTTCTTC. As protein: CSAREDRGTSEQFF.

This clonotype was found many times. The chain is built from TRBV5-5 and TRBJ2-5; TRBD1 might be the D (6 bases). This CDR3 region has 16 residues. Trimming took off 4 bases at V and 4 bases at J, with 20 bases between the two ends. Germline CDR1 SGHKS, CDR2 YYEKEE (reference sequence). Written as DNA, the CDR3 is TGTGCCAGCAGCCGAACCAGCAGGGGCGAGGGAGAGACCCAGTACTTC. Encoded protein: CASSRTSRGEGETQYF.

In its sample, this clonotype was seen many times. The chain has TRBV27 and TRBJ2-1; tentatively, D is TRBD2 (6 bases). V lost 6 bases to trimming and J lost 3 bases, with 12 bases between them. The CDR3 is 14 residues long. CDR1 and CDR2 from the germline V gene are MNHEY and SMNVEV (reference sequence). CDR3 DNA sequence: TGTGCCAGCAGCCTACTAGCTGGCTACAATGAGCAGTTCTTC. Translating it yields CASSLLAGYNEQFF.